The 3 T cell receptor beta chains in this list originate from one sample, sequenced in a study of shared clonotypes between healthy human individuals. Clones were read by immunoSEQ multiplex PCR, and TCRdb kept only the in-frame ones, dropping some. The table has approximately 590,000 clones, nearly 97% seen once; the top ten hold about 0.11%. CD45RO-negative CD8 cells positively selected for CCR7 made up the naive population, which excluded terminally differentiated effector memory CD45RA+ cells. Source material: naive CD8+ T cells sorted from blood. These receptors were collected from a woman in her twenties or thirties in good health.

The chain couples TRBV7-2 to TRBJ1-1; D is perhaps TRBD1 (5 bases). Germline CDR1 SGHTA, CDR2 FQGNSA. The CDR3 runs to 17 residues. The V end was cut by 4 bases, the J end by 1 base, with 19 bases between. The CDR3 bases are TGTGCCAGCAGCTCCCCCTGGCTGGGGACTCCGAACACTGAAGCTTTCTTT. Translated: CASSSPWLGTPNTEAFF.

With respect to this clone: Different DNA sequences within this sample yield the same CDR3. This chain uses TRBV15 with TRBJ2-1; D is uncertain. V was trimmed by 6 bases and J by 2 bases, leaving 5 bases between them. Germline V gene data show CDR1 as LNHNV and CDR2 as YYDKDF (reference sequence). The CDR3 is 12 residues long. The CDR3 sequence is CATSRPYNEQFF. The CDR3 region has the DNA TGTGCCACCAGTAGGCCCTACAATGAGCAGTTCTTC.

This chain links TRBV29-1 with TRBJ2-5; 14 nucleotides match TRBD2. CDR1 is SQVTM, CDR2 ANQGSEA, per germline. Losses at the gene ends were 4 bases for V and 5 bases for J; bases not matched to a gene: 6. This CDR3 comprises 15 residues. The CDR3 sequence is CSVVGTSGRGETQYF. The DNA for the CDR3 is TGCAGCGTTGTAGGGACTAGCGGGAGAGGGGAGACCCAGTACTTC. Looking up the rest from reference TRBV29-1 and TRBJ2-5 gives the full variable domain: SAVISQKPSRDICQRGTSLTIQCQVDSQVTMMFWYRQQPGQSLTLIATANQGSEATYESGFVIDKFPISRPNLTFSTLTVSNMSPEDSSIYLCSVVGTSGRGETQYFGPGTRLLVL.